These T cell receptor beta chains were read from a single sample in a study of technical replicates of blood from a few donors. The method was immunoSEQ multiplex PCR; TCRdb's version includes in-frame clones alone and lacks a portion of them. This table holds tens of thousands of clones, around 90% found once. The specimen was T cells isolated from PBMCs. These receptor sequences come from a human donor in good health. Both conserved end residues are part of each CDR3. D genes are given only for firm matches. Clone size is stated in some rows and not others, as once, few, many or a class when expanded.

j_call clone_size d_call v_call cdr3_nt cdr3_aa
TRBJ2-1 - - TRBV7-9 TGTGCCAGCACAGGGATCAATGAGCAGTTCTTC CASTGINEQFF
TRBJ2-7 few TRBD2 TRBV4-1 TGCGCCAGCAGCCAAGCTATGTCGGTGGCGGGAGGCTACGAGCAGTACTTC CASSQAMSVAGGYEQYF
TRBJ2-7 - - TRBV10-3 TGTGCCACTCTGTCAGATGGGGGACATAGGGCCTACGAGCAGTACTTC CATLSDGGHRAYEQYF
TRBJ1-2 - TRBD1 TRBV18 TGTGCCAGCTCACGATATACAGGGGAGGATGGCTACACCTTC CASSRYTGEDGYTF
TRBJ2-7 - - TRBV6-6 TGTGCCAGCAGGACCGGGACCTACGAGCAGTACTTC CASRTGTYEQYF
TRBJ2-1 once - TRBV7-9 TGTGCCAGCAGCTTATCAAGCGGCTATTACAATGAGCAGTTCTTC CASSLSSGYYNEQFF
TRBJ2-7 once - TRBV27 TGTGCCAGCAGTTTTATAAGGGAGGTAACCGAGCAGTACTTC CASSFIREVTEQYF
TRBJ2-1 - - TRBV4-2 TGTGCCAGCAGCCCGGACAGGGAGGGCAATGAGCAGTTCTTC CASSPDREGNEQFF
TRBJ2-3 - TRBD2 TRBV5-4 TGTGCCAGCTTGGCCGGGCGGGAGAGGTCAGATACGCAGTATTTT CASLAGRERSDTQYF
TRBJ2-2 - - TRBV7-3 TGTGCCAGCAGCCATACAACAGTGAACACCGGGGAGCTGTTTTTT CASSHTTVNTGELFF
TRBJ1-1 - - TRBV10-1 TGCGCCAGCAGTCGTACAGGGTTAGGGAACACTGAAGCTTTCTTT CASSRTGLGNTEAFF
TRBJ2-3 - - TRBV11-2 TGTGCCAGCAGCTTAGTCACGGGAGATACGCAGTATTTT CASSLVTGDTQYF
TRBJ2-7 - - TRBV28 TGTGCCAGCAGTTTAATACAGGCCTACGAGCAGTACTTC CASSLIQAYEQYF
TRBJ2-2 once - TRBV5-4 TGTGCCAGCAGCTTGCACAGCACCGGGGAGCTGTTTTTT CASSLHSTGELFF
TRBJ1-3 - - TRBV5-6 TGTGCCAGCAGCTTGGCGCCGGGATCCTCTGGAAACACCATATATTTT CASSLAPGSSGNTIYF
TRBJ2-3 - TRBD2 TRBV5-1 TGCGCCAGCAGCTCGGTCAGACTAGCGGGAAGCACAGATACGCAGTATTTT CASSSVRLAGSTDTQYF
TRBJ2-7 once TRBD2 TRBV7-2 TGTGCCAGCAGCTTAGTCCAAGTCAGCGGGGGGTACGAGCAGTACTTC CASSLVQVSGGYEQYF
TRBJ2-2 - TRBD2 TRBV14 TGTGCCAGCAGCCTAATAGCGGGATTTACCGGGGAGCTGTTTTTT CASSLIAGFTGELFF
TRBJ2-7 - TRBD2 TRBV30 TGTGCCTGGAAAGAACTAGCGGGAATTGACGAGCAGTACTTC CAWKELAGIDEQYF
TRBJ1-1 - TRBD1 TRBV9 TGTGCCAGCAGCGAGCCCGACAGGGGGGTGACTGAAGCTTTCTTT CASSEPDRGVTEAFF
TRBJ2-3 - TRBD2 TRBV7-3 TGTGCCAGCGGGGCGGGAGCAGATACGCAGTATTTT CASGAGADTQYF
TRBJ2-2 - - TRBV30 TGTGCCTGGAGTGTTAGCCAGTCCTGGTTCGGATTCCGGGAGCTGTTTTTT CAWSVSQSWFGFRELFF
TRBJ2-5 - TRBD2 TRBV11-3 TGTGCCAGCAGCCCCCAGGGACTAGCGGGAGGTGGGGCCCAGTACTTC CASSPQGLAGGGAQYF
TRBJ2-2 - TRBD2 TRBV6-4 TGTGCCAGCAGTGACTACCAAACTAGCGGAACCGGGGAGCTGTTTTTT CASSDYQTSGTGELFF
TRBJ2-7 - - TRBV19 TGTGCCAGTAGTGTGGCCCTTGCCTACGAGCAGTACTTC CASSVALAYEQYF
TRBJ1-5 - - TRBV19 TGTGCCAGTAGTCAGGGGACTAGCAATCAGCCCCAGCATTTT CASSQGTSNQPQHF
TRBJ2-1 - - TRBV18 TGTGCCAGCTCACCCGTAAGGGGAAATGAGCAGTTCTTC CASSPVRGNEQFF
TRBJ2-1 once TRBD2 TRBV7-9 TGTGCCAGCAGCTCCCGACTAGCGGGAGGGGGTGAGCAGTTCTTC CASSSRLAGGGEQFF
TRBJ2-2 - - TRBV19 TGTGCCAGTAGTACACAGCTGAACACCGGGGAGCTGTTTTTT CASSTQLNTGELFF
TRBJ2-1 - TRBD2 TRBV5-4 TGTGCCAGCAGTTGGAGGACTAGCGGGAAAACCTACAATGAGCAGTTCTTC CASSWRTSGKTYNEQFF
TRBJ2-3 - - TRBV15 TGTGCCACCAGCAGAGCCCTAGCGCCTAACACAGATACGCAGTATTTT CATSRALAPNTDTQYF
TRBJ1-2 - - TRBV5-6 TGTGCCAGCAGCTTGGGAAGGGGTAGGTGGTATGGCTACACCTTC CASSLGRGRWYGYTF
TRBJ2-7 few TRBD2 TRBV2 TGTGCCAGTGGGACTAGCCTCTACGAGCAGTACTTC CASGTSLYEQYF
TRBJ1-5 - TRBD1 TRBV7-8 TGTGCCAGCAGCCCAGCTGACAGGGTCCGGTATAGCAATCAGCCCCAGCATTTT CASSPADRVRYSNQPQHF
TRBJ1-6 - - TRBV9 TGTGCCAGCAGCGCTTCCGGGGGATCCTATAATTCACCCCTCCACTTT CASSASGGSYNSPLHF
TRBJ1-1 - - TRBV5-1 TGCGCCAGCAAAGGGGGATCGGGGAACACTGAAGCTTTCTTT CASKGGSGNTEAFF
TRBJ2-2 once TRBD1 TRBV5-1 TGCGCCAGCAGCTTGGGAGACAGGGGAGGAACCGGGGAGCTGTTTTTT CASSLGDRGGTGELFF
TRBJ2-7 - TRBD1 TRBV5-1 TGCGCCAGCAGCCTGGTGGGACAGGGCTACGAGCAGTACTTC CASSLVGQGYEQYF
TRBJ2-5 - TRBD1 TRBV4-2 TGTGCCAGCAGCCAGTCCCCGAACAGGGGCGAAGGGGAGACCCAGTACTTC CASSQSPNRGEGETQYF
TRBJ2-1 once - TRBV6-4 TGTTCCCGCGACTCGGAGTTCTTC CSRDSEFF